This T cell receptor beta chain was sequenced during a study of T cells in narcolepsy. Here immunoSEQ multiplex PCR was the method, and the copy in TCRdb shows in-frame clones only, minus some. The sample carries roughly 20,000 clones, 83% recorded once. The CDR3 totals 13 residues. Germline V lookup: CDR1 GTSNPN, CDR2 SVGIG (reference sequence). V lost 4 bases to trimming and J lost 10 bases, with 14 bases between them. A word on this clone: The antigen is unknown.

Study results and caveats: Reportedly, autoreactive clonotypes were serially detected in patients' blood but not controls'. Autoreactive HCRT-specific and TRIB2-specific clonotypes were marked in same-patient CSF-versus-blood CD4+ comparisons.

Sequencing was performed on memory (CD45RA-) CD4+ T cells from blood. The rearrangement uses TRBV30 and TRBJ1-6; D is ambiguous. The sequence was obtained from a human donor in good health. CDR3 nucleotides: TGTGCCTGGAATGGGCAGGAAGCCTCACCCCTCCACTTT. This codes for CAWNGQEASPLHF. Full variable domain (missing parts from reference TRBV30 and TRBJ1-6): SQTIHQWPATLVQPVGSPLSLECTVEGTSNPNLYWYRQAAGRGLQLLFYSVGIGQISSEVPQNLSASRPQDRQFILSSKKLLLSDSGFYLCAWNGQEASPLHFGNGTRLTVT.